This T cell receptor beta chain was observed in a study of breast tumors, draining lymph nodes, adjacent tissues. Study-wide results and limits: Tumor repertoires ranked between lymph nodes and nontumor tissue in diversity, with V and J gene preferences. Data fit most tumor T cells coming from lymph node, expanding in tumor. Compared with basal-like, luminal-like tumors shared significantly more repertoire with nontumor tissue.

Axillary draining lymph nodes of breast cancer patients supplied the node samples. V was pared by 1 base and J by 3 bases, with 9 bases between. The CDR3 covers 15 residues. Using its own MiXCR run on the multiplex PCR reads, TCRdb lists one record per CDR3 protein. The sample yields approximately 100,000 distinct CDR3 sequences, 20% to 25% seen once. Concerning this clonotype itself: The target antigen is unknown.

The receptor's source is a female donor with breast cancer. Some clones in this sample may be carry-over from other donors' samples. This rearrangement joins TRBV12-3 or TRBV12-4 to TRBJ1-4; D unclear. Sequencing input: axillary lymph node tissue. CDR3 sequence reads: CASSLEGGANEKLFF. CDR3 sequence (DNA): TGTGCCAGCAGTTTAGAGGGCGGGGCTAATGAAAAACTGTTTTTT.